Each of the 6 T cell receptor beta chains below was sequenced from the same sample in a study of blood T cell repertoires in COVID-19. TCRdb's table, derived via immunoSEQ multiplex PCR, lists solely in-frame clones and lacks some. The data contain more than 250,000 clones, around 84% of them seen just once; the ten biggest clones take up approximately 5%. The specimen sequenced was PBMCs or T cells enriched from blood (not recorded which). The receptors come from a middle-aged man who had been exposed to COVID-19.

V and J are TRBV21-1 and TRBJ2-1; the table's D call, TRBD2, was not checked against the DNA. TRBV21-1 is a recognized pseudogene. The CDR3 contains 14 residues. Here the CDR3 reads CASKRLAGVHEQFF. DNA for the CDR3: TGTGCCAGCAAACGACTAGCGGGAGTGCATGAGCAGTTCTTC.

J is TRBJ1-5 and V is TRBV2; tentatively, D is TRBD1 (6 bases). Germline CDR1 reads SNHLY; CDR2 reads FYNNEI. The V end lost 4 bases, the J end lost 0 bases, and 16 bases lay between the germline ends. The CDR3 spans 17 residues. The CDR3 reads CASSGETGVYSNQPQHF. The DNA for the CDR3 is TGTGCCAGCAGTGGGGAGACAGGCGTTTATAGCAATCAGCCCCAGCATTTT.

The chain carries TRBV2 and TRBJ2-3; D remains ambiguous. CDR1 and CDR2 (germline): SNHLY, FYNNEI. CDR3 length: 13 amino acids. V lost 5 bases to trimming and J lost 5 bases, with 11 bases between them. For the CDR3, the DNA is TGTGCCAGCAGTCCCCGAGCAATAGATACGCAGTATTTT. Translating gives CASSPRAIDTQYF.

This rearrangement joins TRBV29-1 to TRBJ2-7; a possible D gene is TRBD2 (6 bases). V gave up 7 bases and J gave up 3 bases, with 13 bases separating them. The CDR3 is made up of 12 amino acids. The germline V gene encodes CDR1 SQVTM and CDR2 ANQGSEA. The CDR3 bases are TGCAGCGCCCACTCCGGGGGCTACGAGCAGTACTTC. This codes for CSAHSGGYEQYF.

The V and J genes are TRBV6-6 and TRBJ2-3; 7 nucleotides align to TRBD2. The CDR3 totals 15 residues. The ends lost 2 bases at V and 2 bases at J; junction bases unmatched: 4. The germline V gene encodes CDR1 MNHNY and CDR2 SVGAGI (reference sequence). CDR3 residues: CASSYAGVTTDTQYF. The CDR3 nucleotides are TGTGCCAGCAGTTACGCGGGGGTAACCACAGATACGCAGTATTTT.

J is TRBJ2-7 and V is TRBV4-1; TRBD1 matches 10 bases. Germline CDR1 and CDR2: MGHRA and YSYEKL. The CDR3 spans 15 residues. J gave up 2 bases and V 1 base, and 2 bases lay outside the gene matches. The CDR3 DNA follows: TGCGCCAGCAGCCAAGGACAGGGGGCCGCCTACGAGCAGTACTTC. As protein: CASSQGQGAAYEQYF.